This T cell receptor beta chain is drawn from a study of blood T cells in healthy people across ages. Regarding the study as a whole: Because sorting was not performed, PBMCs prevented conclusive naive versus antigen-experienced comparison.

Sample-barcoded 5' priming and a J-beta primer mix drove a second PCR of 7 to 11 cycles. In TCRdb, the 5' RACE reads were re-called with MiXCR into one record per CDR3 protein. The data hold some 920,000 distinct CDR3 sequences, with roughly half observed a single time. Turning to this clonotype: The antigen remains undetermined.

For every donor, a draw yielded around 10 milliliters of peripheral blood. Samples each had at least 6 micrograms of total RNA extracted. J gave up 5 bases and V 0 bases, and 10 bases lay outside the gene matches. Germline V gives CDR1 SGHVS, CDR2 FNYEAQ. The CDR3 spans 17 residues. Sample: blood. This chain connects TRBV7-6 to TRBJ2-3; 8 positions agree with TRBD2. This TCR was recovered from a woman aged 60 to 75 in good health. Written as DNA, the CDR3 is TGTGCCAGCAGCTTAGCGGGGCCAGCGGGAGTGAGAGATACGCAGTATTTT. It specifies CASSLAGPAGVRDTQYF.